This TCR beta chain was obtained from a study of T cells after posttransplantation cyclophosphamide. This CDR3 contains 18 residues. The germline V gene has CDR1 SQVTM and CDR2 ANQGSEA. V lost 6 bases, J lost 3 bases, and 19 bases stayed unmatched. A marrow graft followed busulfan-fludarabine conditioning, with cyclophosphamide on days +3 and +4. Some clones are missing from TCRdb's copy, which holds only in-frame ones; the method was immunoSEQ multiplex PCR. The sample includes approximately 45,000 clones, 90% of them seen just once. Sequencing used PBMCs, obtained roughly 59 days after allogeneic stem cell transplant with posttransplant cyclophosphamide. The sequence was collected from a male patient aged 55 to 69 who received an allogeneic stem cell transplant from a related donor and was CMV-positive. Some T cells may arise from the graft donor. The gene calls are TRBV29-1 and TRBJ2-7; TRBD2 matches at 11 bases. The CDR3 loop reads CSVSGSGGASFNRYEQYF. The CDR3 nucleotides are TGCAGCGTATCCGGTAGCGGGGGGGCCTCATTTAACCGCTACGAGCAGTACTTC.